The 14 T cell receptor beta chains below were found in one sample sequenced in a study of blood T cell repertoires in COVID-19. Using immunoSEQ multiplex PCR, the repertoire was profiled, and TCRdb retains in-frame clones only, with some absent. The sample includes approximately 190,000 clones, around 80% of them seen just once. Material: peripheral blood. These receptors all come from a man between 60 and 75 years old with acute or convalescent COVID-19.

J is TRBJ1-2 and V is TRBV7-6; 8 bases agree with TRBD1. The CDR3 has 14 residues. Per germline, CDR1 SGHVS and CDR2 FNYEAQ. Unmatched junction bases numbered 9, after V lost 4 bases and J lost 8 bases. CDR3 residues: CASSSPPDRDGYTF. The CDR3 region has the DNA TGTGCCAGCAGCTCGCCCCCGGACAGGGACGGCTACACCTTC.

The rearrangement links TRBV6-5 to TRBJ1-1, with D possibly matching TRBD1 (5 bases). This CDR3 has 13 amino acids. Germline-derived CDR1 and CDR2 are MNHEY and SVGAGI. The germline V and J ends were trimmed by 6 bases and 3 bases, with 11 bases remaining between them. CDR3 sequence: CASRASRDTEAFF. CDR3 DNA: TGTGCCAGCAGAGCCTCCAGGGACACTGAAGCTTTCTTT.

This clone occurred a few times. The genes are TRBV19 and TRBJ1-5, with TRBD1 as a possible D gene (6 bases). V was shortened by 6 bases and J by 3 bases, with 15 bases between the two germline ends. Germline CDR1 LNHDA, CDR2 SQIVND (reference sequence). The CDR3 is 15 amino acids. The CDR3 reads CASRNRVGNNQPQHF. CDR3 bases: TGTGCCAGTAGAAACAGGGTAGGCAACAATCAGCCCCAGCATTTT. Drawing the rest from reference TRBV19 and TRBJ1-5, the complete variable domain is DGGITQSPKYLFRKEGQNVTLSCEQNLNHDAMYWYRQDPGQGLRLIYYSQIVNDFQKGDIAEGYSVSREKKESFPLTVTSAQKNPTAFYLCASRNRVGNNQPQHFGDGTRLSIL.

This clone was observed many times. This same CDR3 is encoded by further DNA sequences in the sample. The chain links TRBV5-1 to TRBJ1-3, with unresolved D. Germline CDR1 and CDR2: SGHRS and YFSETQ. Trimming removed 0 bases from V and 4 bases from J, with 8 bases in between. This CDR3 spans 14 amino acids. CDR3 coding DNA: TGCGCCAGCAGCTTGGAACAGTCCGGAAACACCATATATTTT. Residues: CASSLEQSGNTIYF.

The rearrangement links TRBV30 to TRBJ1-1; perhaps TRBD1 as D (6 bases). The V gene's germline CDR1 is GTSNPN and CDR2 SVGIG (reference sequence). The CDR3 length is 14 residues. V was cut by 2 bases and J by 0 bases, with 10 bases left in between. The CDR3 region has the DNA TGTGCCTGGAGTCTGGGACAAGTGAACACTGAAGCTTTCTTT. This sequence encodes CAWSLGQVNTEAFF.

The chain recombines TRBV10-3 with TRBJ1-3; D not resolved. This CDR3 has 14 amino acids. Germline assignment: CDR1 ENHRY and CDR2 SYGVKD. V lost 4 bases to trimming and J lost 0 bases, with 7 bases between them. The CDR3 is CAISGGNSGNTIYF. In DNA form, the CDR3 reads TGTGCCATCAGTGGAGGAAACTCTGGAAACACCATATATTTT.

The chain uses TRBV18 and TRBJ2-2; D is unclear. The CDR3 is 12 amino acids. Germline loops: CDR1 KGHSH, CDR2 LQKENI. Trimming removed 3 bases from V and 11 bases from J, with 10 bases in between. The DNA of the CDR3 is TGTGCCAGCTCACCCACACCAGGAGAGCTGTTTTTT. It encodes CASSPTPGELFF.

The V and J genes are TRBV19 and TRBJ2-2; TRBD1 aligns across 10 bases. CDR1 and CDR2 from the germline V gene are LNHDA and SQIVND (reference sequence). The junction had 5 bases not matched to a gene; V was cut back by 1 base and J by 6 bases. CDR3 length: 16 residues. The CDR3 region is CASSIAVTGGAGELFF. CDR3 nucleotide sequence: TGTGCCAGTAGTATAGCGGTGACAGGGGGCGCCGGGGAGCTGTTTTTT.

The chain links TRBV7-2 to TRBJ2-3; 10 nucleotides match TRBD2. In germline, CDR1 is SGHTA, CDR2 FQGNSA. The CDR3 extends over 15 amino acids. V gave up 7 bases and J gave up 2 bases; unmatched junction bases: 6. The CDR3 loop is CASMQLAGNTDTQYF. The CDR3 region has the DNA TGTGCCAGCATGCAACTAGCGGGGAACACAGATACGCAGTATTTT.

J is TRBJ1-2 and V is TRBV2; D unclear. The germline V gene encodes CDR1 SNHLY and CDR2 FYNNEI. The CDR3 has 17 amino acids. Trimming pared 1 base from V and 3 bases from J, leaving 18 bases between. CDR3 loop: CASSEDLEGLGYYGYTF. For the CDR3, the DNA is TGTGCCAGCAGTGAAGACTTAGAGGGTCTGGGATACTATGGCTACACCTTC.

The chain links TRBV9 to TRBJ2-7, with 8 bases fitting TRBD2. Germline lookup yields CDR1 SGDLS and CDR2 YYNGEE. This CDR3 has 15 residues. Trimming took 4 bases from V and 6 from J; bases not matched to a gene: 12. CDR3: CASSPSGGTISEQYF. CDR3 nucleotide sequence: TGTGCCAGCAGCCCATCGGGGGGGACAATTAGCGAGCAGTACTTC.

The chain employs TRBV6-1 and TRBJ2-3; 14 nucleotides match TRBD2. Trimming removed 3 bases from V and 8 bases from J; junction bases left unmatched: 4. Germline lookup yields CDR1 MNHNS and CDR2 SASEGT. The CDR3 length is 15 residues. CDR3: CASSEPGLAGVTQYF. CDR3 nucleotides: TGTGCCAGCAGTGAGCCGGGACTAGCGGGAGTTACGCAGTATTTT.

The V gene is TRBV6-5, the J gene TRBJ2-5, with 8 bases that match TRBD1. This CDR3 is built from 14 residues. Germline lookup yields CDR1 MNHEY and CDR2 SVGAGI. Trimming at V came to 6 bases and at J to 0 bases, leaving 3 bases not matched to a gene. The CDR3 sequence is CASRVDRDQETQYF. CDR3 bases: TGTGCCAGCAGGGTGGACAGGGACCAAGAGACCCAGTACTTC.

This rearrangement joins TRBV4-3 to TRBJ2-1, with 12 bases aligning to TRBD2. Germline CDR1 LGHNA, CDR2 YSLEER. The V and J ends lost 0 bases and 6 bases, in that order; junction bases with no gene match: 6. There are 17 residues in the CDR3. CDR3 region: CASSQEPRLAGANEQFF. DNA of the CDR3: TGCGCCAGCAGCCAAGAGCCTCGACTAGCGGGGGCCAATGAGCAGTTCTTC.